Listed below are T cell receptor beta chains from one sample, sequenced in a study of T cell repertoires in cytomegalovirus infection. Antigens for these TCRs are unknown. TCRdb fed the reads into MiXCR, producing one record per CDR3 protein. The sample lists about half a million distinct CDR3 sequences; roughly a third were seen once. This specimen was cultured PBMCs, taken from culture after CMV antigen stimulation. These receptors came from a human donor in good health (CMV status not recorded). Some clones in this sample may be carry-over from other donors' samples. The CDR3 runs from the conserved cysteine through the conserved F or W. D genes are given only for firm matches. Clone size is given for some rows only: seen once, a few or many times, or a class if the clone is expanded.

CSVGQGPNTEAFF,TGCAGCGTGGGACAGGGCCCCAACACTGAAGCTTTCTTT,TRBD1,TRBJ1-1,TRBV29-1,.
CASSLSLAGGRYSEQFF,TGTGCCAGCAGCTTGAGTTTAGCGGGAGGACGCTACAGTGAGCAGTTCTTC,TRBD2,TRBJ2-1,TRBV7-2,.
CASSYIQGTTEAFF,TGTGCCAGCAGTTACATCCAGGGGACCACTGAAGCTTTCTTT,.,TRBJ1-1,TRBV6-5,few
CASSDSVNEKLFF,TGTGCCAGCAGTGACAGCGTTAATGAAAAACTGTTTTTT,.,TRBJ1-4,TRBV25-1,.
CATRYRLAGAYRSSYNEQFF,TGTGCCACCAGATATCGACTAGCGGGAGCTTACAGGAGCTCCTACAATGAGCAGTTCTTC,TRBD2,TRBJ2-1,TRBV27,few
CASSPTPSADTQYF,TGTGCCAGCTCACCGACTCCGTCCGCAGATACGCAGTATTTT,.,TRBJ2-3,TRBV18,few
CASSLIPGDPEAFF,TGCGCCAGCAGCTTGATCCCGGGGGACCCTGAAGCTTTCTTT,.,TRBJ1-1,TRBV5-1,few
CASTEFGLAGRDEQFF,TGTGCCAGCACCGAATTTGGGCTAGCGGGAAGGGATGAGCAGTTCTTC,TRBD2,TRBJ2-1,TRBV11-3,.
CASSLIGTSGMGTDTQYF,TGTGCCAGCAGTTTAATTGGGACTAGCGGTATGGGCACAGATACGCAGTATTTT,TRBD2,TRBJ2-3,TRBV12-3/TRBV12-4,.
CSARGGRSGGWREYAFF,TGCAGTGCTAGAGGGGGAAGAAGCGGCGGGTGGAGGGAATACGCTTTCTTT,.,TRBJ1-1,TRBV20-1,.
CASSPQLNTEAFF,TGTGCCAGCAGTCCCCAATTGAACACTGAAGCTTTCTTT,.,TRBJ1-1,TRBV12-3/TRBV12-4,many
CASSLDSNSYNEQFF,TGTGCCAGCAGCTTAGATAGTAACTCCTACAATGAGCAGTTCTTC,.,TRBJ2-1,TRBV11-2,.
CASSPAEGTGELFF,TGTGCCAGCAGCCCGGCAGAGGGCACCGGGGAGCTGTTTTTT,.,TRBJ2-2,TRBV7-2,.
CASSEYRVGAEAFF,TGTGCCAGCAGTGAATACAGGGTCGGTGCTGAAGCTTTCTTT,.,TRBJ1-1,TRBV25-1,.
CASSPFQGGGQPQHF,TGTGCCAGCAGCCCCTTTCAGGGGGGAGGTCAGCCCCAGCATTTT,TRBD1,TRBJ1-5,TRBV7-2,many
CATSRDLDLRTEAFF,TGTGCCACCAGCAGAGATCTGGACCTGAGGACTGAAGCTTTCTTT,.,TRBJ1-1,TRBV15,.
CASRGPNGKNIQYF,TGTGCCAGCAGGGGACCCAACGGCAAAAACATTCAGTACTTC,.,TRBJ2-4,TRBV12-3/TRBV12-4,.
CASSSRLAGVTAGELFF,TGTGCCAGCAGCTCAAGACTAGCGGGAGTTACGGCCGGGGAGCTGTTTTTT,TRBD2,TRBJ2-2,TRBV11-3,few
CASSPGQASGQPQHF,TGTGCCAGTAGTCCAGGACAGGCGTCGGGTCAGCCCCAGCATTTT,TRBD1,TRBJ1-5,TRBV19,.
CASSQRFGYDQPQHF,TGCGCCAGCAGCCAACGCTTCGGGTATGATCAGCCCCAGCATTTT,.,TRBJ1-5,TRBV4-1,few
CSAPGVSYNEQFF,TGCAGTGCTCCCGGGGTCTCCTACAATGAGCAGTTCTTC,.,TRBJ2-1,TRBV20-1,few
CASSDRHQPQHF,TGTGCCAGCAGTGATCGTCATCAGCCCCAGCATTTT,.,TRBJ1-5,TRBV2,.
CASSEGRRAGGPRPYEQYF,TGTGCCAGCAGTGAAGGCCGAAGGGCGGGAGGGCCTCGACCCTACGAGCAGTACTTC,TRBD2,TRBJ2-7,TRBV6-1,.
CATSREGRGEKLFF,TGTGCCACCAGCAGAGAGGGGAGGGGTGAAAAACTGTTTTTT,.,TRBJ1-4,TRBV15,few
CASRSLAGDYNEQFF,TGTGCCAGCAGGTCCCTAGCGGGAGATTACAATGAGCAGTTCTTC,TRBD2,TRBJ2-1,TRBV6-1,.
CSVRRGGNEQYF,TGCAGCGTCCGCAGGGGCGGCAACGAGCAGTACTTC,.,TRBJ2-7,TRBV29-1,.
CASSLLTISYTDTQYF,TGTGCCAGCAGCTTGTTGACCATCTCTTACACAGATACGCAGTATTTT,.,TRBJ2-3,TRBV5-6,.
CAISENGQGYEKLFF,TGTGCCATCAGTGAGAATGGACAGGGGTATGAAAAACTGTTTTTT,TRBD1,TRBJ1-4,TRBV10-3,.
CASSLEGSVSNNEQFF,TGTGCCAGCAGCTTAGAAGGGTCTGTGAGCAACAATGAGCAGTTCTTC,.,TRBJ2-1,TRBV7-9,few
CASSPRLAGDGELFF,TGCGCCAGCAGCCCGAGACTAGCGGGAGACGGGGAGCTGTTTTTT,TRBD2,TRBJ2-2,TRBV5-1,.
CASSYALGLDQFF,TGTGCCAGCAGTTACGCCCTAGGACTTGACCAGTTCTTC,.,TRBJ2-1,TRBV6-5,.
CAIRTTGVVAGELFF,TGTGCCATCAGGACGACAGGGGTGGTGGCCGGGGAGCTGTTTTTT,TRBD1,TRBJ2-2,TRBV10-3,.
CASSRVNAGGAKNIQYF,TGTGCCAGCAGTAGAGTTAACGCAGGGGGAGCCAAAAACATTCAGTACTTC,TRBD1,TRBJ2-4,TRBV6-2/TRBV6-3,.
CASSLSAGGQVETQYF,TGTGCCAGCAGCTTATCCGCGGGAGGGCAGGTCGAGACCCAGTACTTC,TRBD2,TRBJ2-5,TRBV7-2,.
CASSQDPSGGGTGELFF,TGCGCCAGCAGCCAAGACCCTAGCGGGGGTGGAACCGGGGAGCTGTTTTTT,TRBD2,TRBJ2-2,TRBV4-1,.
CASSLSWTGGNEQFF,TGCGCCAGCAGCTTGTCTTGGACAGGGGGCAATGAGCAGTTCTTC,TRBD1,TRBJ2-1,TRBV5-1,.
CASSDTGTATYNEQFF,TGTGCCAGCAGCGACACCGGGACGGCAACCTACAATGAGCAGTTCTTC,.,TRBJ2-1,TRBV7-9,few
CASSPPGGRQFF,TGTGCCAGCAGCCCCCCGGGCGGGAGACAGTTCTTC,TRBD2,TRBJ2-1,TRBV13,few
CASSLVTGYYGYTF,TGTGCCAGCAGTTTGGTGACAGGGTACTATGGCTACACCTTC,TRBD1,TRBJ1-2,TRBV28,.
CATSDSRGWTGQYF,TGTGCCACCAGTGATTCCAGGGGGTGGACTGGGCAGTACTTC,TRBD1,TRBJ2-7,TRBV24-1,once
CASSLVAPLSSGRARFF,TGTGCCAGCAGCTTAGTAGCCCCCCTGAGTAGCGGGAGGGCCCGATTCTTC,TRBD2,TRBJ2-1,TRBV7-2,few
CASKMAITAGAFF,TGTGCCAGCAAAATGGCGATTACGGCCGGAGCTTTCTTT,.,TRBJ1-1,TRBV7-2,.
CATSDGGTSGRYEQFF,TGTGCCACCAGTGATGGGGGGACTAGCGGGAGGTATGAGCAGTTCTTC,TRBD2,TRBJ2-1,TRBV24-1,.
CASSLQRRVSGDTQYF,TGTGCCAGCAGCTTACAACGACGGGTCTCAGGGGATACGCAGTATTTT,.,TRBJ2-3,TRBV11-2,.
CASSEAPGQTYEQYF,TGTGCCAGCAGTGAAGCCCCGGGACAGACCTACGAGCAGTACTTC,TRBD1,TRBJ2-7,TRBV6-1,.
CASSPGTSGNYEQYF,TGTGCCAGCAGCCCCGGGACTAGCGGGAACTACGAGCAGTACTTC,TRBD2,TRBJ2-7,TRBV7-3,few
CAGSMSSYNEQFF,TGTGCCGGATCGATGAGCTCCTACAATGAGCAGTTCTTC,.,TRBJ2-1,TRBV6-6,few
CASSPGPGKDTQYF,TGTGCCAGCAGCCCGGGACCAGGGAAAGATACGCAGTATTTT,.,TRBJ2-3,TRBV11-2,few
CASSQDLRRGEETQYF,TGCGCCAGCAGCCAAGACTTGAGACGGGGGGAAGAGACCCAGTACTTC,TRBD2,TRBJ2-5,TRBV4-1,.
CASIPRQYF,TGTGCCAGCATCCCTAGACAGTATTTT,.,TRBJ2-3,TRBV7-4,.
CASSTRTGESYEQYF,TGTGCCAGCAGCACTCGGACAGGGGAGTCCTACGAGCAGTACTTC,TRBD1,TRBJ2-7,TRBV7-2,many
CASSQAGGSKADTQYF,TGCGCCAGCAGCCAAGCAGGCGGGAGTAAGGCAGATACGCAGTATTTT,TRBD2,TRBJ2-3,TRBV4-1,.
CAWNLGLAGGIQYF,TGTGCCTGGAACTTGGGACTTGCCGGCGGCATTCAGTACTTC,.,TRBJ2-4,TRBV30,.